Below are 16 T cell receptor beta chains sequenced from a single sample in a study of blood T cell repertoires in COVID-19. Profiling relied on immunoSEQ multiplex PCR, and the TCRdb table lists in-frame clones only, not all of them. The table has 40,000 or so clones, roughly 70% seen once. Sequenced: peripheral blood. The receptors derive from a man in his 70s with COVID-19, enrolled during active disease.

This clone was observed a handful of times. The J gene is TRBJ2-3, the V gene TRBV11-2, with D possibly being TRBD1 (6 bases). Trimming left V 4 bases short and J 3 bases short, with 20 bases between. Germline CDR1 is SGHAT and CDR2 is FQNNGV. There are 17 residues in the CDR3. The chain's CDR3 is CASSYLSQGRGTDTQYF. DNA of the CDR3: TGTGCCAGCAGCTACCTTTCTCAGGGGAGAGGTACAGATACGCAGTATTTT.

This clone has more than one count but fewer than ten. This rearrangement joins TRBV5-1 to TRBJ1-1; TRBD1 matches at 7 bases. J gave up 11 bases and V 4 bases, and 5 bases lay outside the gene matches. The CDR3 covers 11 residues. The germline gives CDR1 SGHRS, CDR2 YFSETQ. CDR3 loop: CASSNTGEAFF. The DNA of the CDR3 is TGCGCCAGCAGCAATACAGGGGAGGCTTTCTTT.

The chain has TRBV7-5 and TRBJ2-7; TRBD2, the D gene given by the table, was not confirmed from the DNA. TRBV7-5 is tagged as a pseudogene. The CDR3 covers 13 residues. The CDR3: CVREAGVTDEQYF. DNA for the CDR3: TGTGTCAGAGAGGCGGGAGTAACCGACGAGCAGTACTTC.

CDR3 bases: TGTGCCAGCAGCCCGGGGGCCGGGGAGCTGTTTTTT. This gives the protein CASSPGAGELFF. The chain is built from TRBV3-1 (or the pseudogene TRBV3-2) and TRBJ2-2; D is possibly TRBD2 (6 bases). Germline CDR1 and CDR2: LGHDT and YNNKEL (reference sequence). The CDR3 is 12 amino acids. Trimming removed 4 bases at V and 6 bases at J, with 6 bases between.

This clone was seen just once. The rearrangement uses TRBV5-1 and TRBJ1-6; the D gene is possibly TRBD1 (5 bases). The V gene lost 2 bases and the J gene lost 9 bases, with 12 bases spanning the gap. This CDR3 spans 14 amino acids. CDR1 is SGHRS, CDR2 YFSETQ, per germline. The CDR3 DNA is TGCGCCAGCAGCTTAGGCGGGGGAGTTTCACCCCTCCACTTT. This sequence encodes CASSLGGGVSPLHF.

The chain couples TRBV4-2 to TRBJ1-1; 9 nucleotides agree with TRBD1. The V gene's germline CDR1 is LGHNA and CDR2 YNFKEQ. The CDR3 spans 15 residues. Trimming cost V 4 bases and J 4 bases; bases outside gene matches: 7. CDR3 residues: CASSRPGQGGTEAFF. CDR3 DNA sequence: TGTGCCAGCAGCCGACCGGGACAGGGTGGCACTGAAGCTTTCTTT.

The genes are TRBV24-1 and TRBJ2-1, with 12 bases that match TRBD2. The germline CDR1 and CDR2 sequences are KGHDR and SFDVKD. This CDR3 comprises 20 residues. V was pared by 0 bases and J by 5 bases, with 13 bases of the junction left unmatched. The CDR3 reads CATSDLIASGRVGGNNEQFF. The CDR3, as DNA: TGTGCCACCAGTGATTTGATAGCTAGCGGGAGGGTAGGAGGTAACAATGAGCAGTTCTTC.

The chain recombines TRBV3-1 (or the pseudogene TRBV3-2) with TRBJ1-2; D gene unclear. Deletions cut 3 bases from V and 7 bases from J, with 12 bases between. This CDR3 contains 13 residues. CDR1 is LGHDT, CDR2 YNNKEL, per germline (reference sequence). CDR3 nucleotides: TGTGCCAGCAGCCATCGGGTCATGAGTGGCTACACCTTC. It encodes CASSHRVMSGYTF.

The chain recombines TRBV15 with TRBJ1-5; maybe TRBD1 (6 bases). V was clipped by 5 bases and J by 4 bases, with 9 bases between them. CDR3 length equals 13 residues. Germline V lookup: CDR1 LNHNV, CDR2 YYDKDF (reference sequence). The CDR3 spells CATSGQGNQPQHF. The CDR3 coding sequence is TGTGCCACCAGCGGGCAGGGGAATCAGCCCCAGCATTTT.

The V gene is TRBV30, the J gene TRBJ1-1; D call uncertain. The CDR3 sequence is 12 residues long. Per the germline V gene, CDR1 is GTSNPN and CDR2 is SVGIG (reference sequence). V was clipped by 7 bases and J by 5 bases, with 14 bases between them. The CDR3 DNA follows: TGTGCCTTCGCGTGGGGAGGGACTGAAGCTTTCTTT. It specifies CAFAWGGTEAFF.

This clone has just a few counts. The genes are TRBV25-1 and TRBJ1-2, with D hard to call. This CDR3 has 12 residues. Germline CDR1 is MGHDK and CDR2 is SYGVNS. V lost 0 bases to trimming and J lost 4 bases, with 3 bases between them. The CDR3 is CASSEYSYGYTF. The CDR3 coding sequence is TGTGCCAGCAGTGAATACAGCTATGGCTACACCTTC.

CDR3 loop: CASSQQGGSTNEKLFF. The CDR3 DNA reads TGTGCCAGCAGCCAGCAAGGGGGATCAACTAATGAAAAACTGTTTTTT. This chain joins TRBV11-1 and TRBJ1-4, with a tentative D call TRBD1 (6 bases). Per germline, CDR1 SGHAT and CDR2 FQDESV (reference sequence). V gave up 5 bases and J gave up 0 bases, with 13 bases separating them. The CDR3 is made up of 16 amino acids.

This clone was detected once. In nucleotides, the CDR3 is TGTGCCAGCAGCTTAGGCGGGGGCTGGGGAGAGACCCAGTACTTC. Translated, it gives CASSLGGGWGETQYF. This chain connects TRBV7-2 to TRBJ2-5; a possible D gene is TRBD2 (7 bases). The CDR3 runs to 15 residues. Per germline, CDR1 SGHTA and CDR2 FQGNSA. V was shortened by 1 base and J by 4 bases, with 13 bases between the two germline ends.

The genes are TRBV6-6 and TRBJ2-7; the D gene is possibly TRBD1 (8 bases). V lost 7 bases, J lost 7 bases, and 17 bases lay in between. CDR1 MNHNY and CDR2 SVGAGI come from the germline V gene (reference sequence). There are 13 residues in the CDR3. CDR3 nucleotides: TGTGCCAGCAAACAGGGGGGGGCGAGGGAGCAGTACTTC. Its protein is CASKQGGAREQYF.

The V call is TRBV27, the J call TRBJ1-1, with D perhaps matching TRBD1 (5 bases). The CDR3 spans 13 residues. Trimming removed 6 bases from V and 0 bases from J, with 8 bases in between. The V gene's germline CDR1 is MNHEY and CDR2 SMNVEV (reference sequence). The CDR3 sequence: CASRRQLNTEAFF. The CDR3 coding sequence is TGTGCCAGCAGGAGACAGTTGAACACTGAAGCTTTCTTT.

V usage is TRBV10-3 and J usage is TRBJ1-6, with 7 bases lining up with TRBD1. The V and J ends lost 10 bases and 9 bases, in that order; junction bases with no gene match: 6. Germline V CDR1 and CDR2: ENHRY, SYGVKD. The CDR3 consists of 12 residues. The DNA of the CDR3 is TGTGCCAGCCGGGACAGCATTTCACCCCTCCACTTT. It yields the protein CASRDSISPLHF.